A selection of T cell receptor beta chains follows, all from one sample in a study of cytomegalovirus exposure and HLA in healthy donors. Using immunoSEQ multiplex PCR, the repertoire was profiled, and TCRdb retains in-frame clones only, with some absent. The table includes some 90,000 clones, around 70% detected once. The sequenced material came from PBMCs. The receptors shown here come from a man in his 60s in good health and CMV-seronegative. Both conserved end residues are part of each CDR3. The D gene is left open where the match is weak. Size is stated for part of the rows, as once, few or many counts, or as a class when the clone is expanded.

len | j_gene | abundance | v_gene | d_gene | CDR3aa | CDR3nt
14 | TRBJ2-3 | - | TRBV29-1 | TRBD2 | CSVETSGLMGTQYF | TGCAGCGTTGAAACTAGCGGACTAATGGGTACGCAGTATTTT
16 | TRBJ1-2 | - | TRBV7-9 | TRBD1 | CASSAPQGASNYGYTF | TGTGCCAGCAGCGCCCCACAGGGGGCGTCGAACTATGGCTACACCTTC
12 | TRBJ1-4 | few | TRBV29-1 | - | CSATGENEKLFF | TGCAGCGCGACAGGAGAGAATGAAAAACTGTTTTTT
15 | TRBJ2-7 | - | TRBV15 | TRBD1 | CATSTDRGIPYEQYF | TGTGCCACCAGCACGGACAGGGGGATCCCCTACGAGCAGTACTTC
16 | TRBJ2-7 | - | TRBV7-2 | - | CASSLGPRVSPYEQYF | TGTGCCAGCAGCTTAGGTCCCAGGGTTTCCCCCTACGAGCAGTACTTC
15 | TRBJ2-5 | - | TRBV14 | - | CASSQDGGSQETQYF | TGTGCCAGCAGCCAAGACGGGGGATCCCAAGAGACCCAGTACTTC
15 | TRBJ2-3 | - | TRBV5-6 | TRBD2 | CASRSSGRAGDTQYF | TGTGCCAGCAGATCTAGCGGGAGGGCCGGAGATACGCAGTATTTT
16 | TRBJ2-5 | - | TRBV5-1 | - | CASSSSGGVNQETQYF | TGCGCCAGCAGCTCTTCTGGCGGGGTAAACCAAGAGACCCAGTACTTC
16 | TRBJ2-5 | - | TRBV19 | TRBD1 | CASSIDRDRAQETQYF | TGTGCCAGTAGTATAGATCGGGACAGGGCCCAAGAGACCCAGTACTTC
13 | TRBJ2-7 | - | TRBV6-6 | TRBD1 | CATSDRGSYEQYF | TGTGCCACCTCGGACAGGGGCTCCTACGAGCAGTACTTC
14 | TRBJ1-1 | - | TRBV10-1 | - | CARGEGPPGTEAFF | TGCGCCAGGGGGGAGGGCCCCCCGGGGACTGAAGCTTTCTTT
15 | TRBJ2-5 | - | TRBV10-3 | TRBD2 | CAISETSGSKETQYF | TGTGCCATCAGTGAGACTAGCGGGAGTAAAGAGACCCAGTACTTC
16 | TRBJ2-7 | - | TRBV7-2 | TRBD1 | CASSLDSSGGAYEQYF | TGTGCCAGCAGCTTAGATTCGTCAGGGGGAGCCTACGAGCAGTACTTC
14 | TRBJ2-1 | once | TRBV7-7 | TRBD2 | CASSLGTSGDEQFF | TGTGCTAGCAGCTTAGGGACTAGCGGAGATGAGCAGTTCTTC
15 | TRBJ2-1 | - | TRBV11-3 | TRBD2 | CASSPDSGGANEQFF | TGTGCCAGCAGCCCTGATAGCGGGGGGGCTAATGAGCAGTTCTTC